This passage covers 23 T cell receptor beta chains from one sample sequenced in a study of shared clonotypes between healthy human individuals. CD8 cells classed as naive were CD45RO-negative and positively selected for CCR7, excluding terminally differentiated effector memory CD45RA+ cells. Only in-frame clones appear in the TCRdb table, and some are missing; sequencing was by immunoSEQ multiplex PCR. The data hold roughly 2.1 million clones, with more than 85% observed a single time. Specimen: naive CD8+ T cells from PBMCs. The receptor set was obtained from a man between 18 and 29 years old in good health. Some clones in this sample may be carry-over from other donors' samples.

CDR3 protein: CASSLFRTGLRMANEKLFF. CDR3 nucleotides: TGTGCCAGCAGCTTATTCCGGACAGGGTTAAGGATGGCTAATGAAAAACTGTTTTTT. The V and J genes are TRBV7-8 and TRBJ1-4; TRBD1 matches 8 bases. Germline values: CDR1 SGHVS, CDR2 FQNEAQ. With 2 bases clipped from V and 3 bases from J, the junction kept 14 bases outside the gene matches. The CDR3 consists of 19 residues.

V is TRBV28 and J is TRBJ1-4; no clear D gene. The CDR3 has 14 amino acids. The germline V and J ends were trimmed by 0 bases and 5 bases, with 7 bases remaining between them. Germline V gene sequence: CDR1 MDHEN, CDR2 SYDVKM. CDR3 protein: CASSLWTVNEKLFF. CDR3 coding DNA: TGTGCCAGCAGTTTATGGACGGTGAATGAAAAACTGTTTTTT.

The rearrangement joins TRBV7-9 to TRBJ2-7; TRBD1 agrees at 10 bases. The CDR3 loop spans 15 amino acids. After removal of 7 bases from V and 6 bases from J, the junction contained 12 bases not matched to a gene. Germline V gene lookup returns CDR1 SEHNR and CDR2 FQNEAQ (reference sequence). CDR3 sequence (DNA): TGTGCCAGCACCAACCCCGGGACAGGGGTTGGCGAGCAGTACTTC. Its translation is CASTNPGTGVGEQYF.

The CDR3 nucleotides are TGTGCCAGCAGTCTATCTGGGCGGGAATTGTACAATGAGCAGTTCTTC. Amino acid sequence: CASSLSGRELYNEQFF. The V and J genes are TRBV7-3 and TRBJ2-1; D is perhaps TRBD2 (6 bases). There are 16 residues in the CDR3. V was cut by 6 bases and J by 4 bases, with 19 bases left in between. Looked up from germline, CDR1 is SGHTA and CDR2 is FQGTGA.

The chain employs TRBV28 and TRBJ1-2; D is unresolved. With 6 bases removed from V and 4 bases from J, the gap between germline ends came to 12 bases. CDR1 MDHEN and CDR2 SYDVKM come from the germline V gene. The CDR3 sequence is 13 residues long. CDR3 DNA sequence: TGTGCCAGCAGCGGAGATCGGTCCTATGGCTACACCTTC. Protein: CASSGDRSYGYTF.

This clone was seen only once. V gene TRBV7-9 combines with J gene TRBJ1-2; D possibly corresponds to TRBD1 (5 bases). Germline V gene data show CDR1 as SEHNR and CDR2 as FQNEAQ (reference sequence). The CDR3 covers 17 residues. Trimming removed 0 bases at V and 6 bases at J, with 20 bases between. The CDR3 sequence: CASSLALSGGDSHGYTF. CDR3 nucleotides: TGTGCCAGCAGCTTAGCATTATCGGGGGGAGACTCCCATGGCTACACCTTC.

The chain links TRBV19 to TRBJ1-3, with a possible D match to TRBD1 (5 bases). Germline V gene sequence: CDR1 LNHDA, CDR2 SQIVND (reference sequence). Trimming took 7 bases from V and 0 from J, leaving 22 bases between them. The CDR3 runs 18 residues. The CDR3 reads CASTPATGQLNSGNTIYF. The CDR3 DNA follows: TGTGCCAGTACCCCCGCGACGGGGCAGCTTAACTCTGGAAACACCATATATTTT.

V usage is TRBV4-1 and J usage is TRBJ1-5; D is possibly TRBD1 (5 bases). From germline, CDR1 is MGHRA and CDR2 YSYEKL. Trimming took off 0 bases at V and 2 bases at J, with 11 bases between the two ends. CDR3 length equals 16 residues. This CDR3 is CASSQESGLGNQPQHF. The CDR3 nucleotides are TGCGCCAGCAGCCAAGAGTCAGGGCTGGGCAATCAGCCCCAGCATTTT.

This chain connects TRBV11-2 to TRBJ2-1; 10 nucleotides align to TRBD2. Germline V gene sequence: CDR1 SGHAT, CDR2 FQNNGV. The CDR3 consists of 16 residues. The junction had 4 bases not matched to a gene; V was cut back by 2 bases and J by 3 bases. The CDR3 sequence: CASSLTSGACYNEQFF. The CDR3 DNA reads TGTGCCAGCAGCTTAACTAGCGGGGCCTGCTACAATGAGCAGTTCTTC.

V and J are TRBV29-1 and TRBJ1-1; no reliable D call. Trimming took off 7 bases at V and 5 bases at J, with 8 bases between the two ends. The CDR3 is made up of 10 amino acids. Per the germline V gene, CDR1 is SQVTM and CDR2 is ANQGSEA. Written as DNA, the CDR3 is TGCAGCGACGGGCTGACTGAAGCTTTCTTT. Protein sequence: CSDGLTEAFF.

The genes are TRBV28 and TRBJ2-7; D could derive from TRBD1 or TRBD2 (5 bases each). The V end lost 6 bases, the J end lost 6 bases, and 15 bases lay between the germline ends. From germline, CDR1 is MDHEN and CDR2 SYDVKM. The CDR3 covers 13 residues. The CDR3 DNA reads as TGTGCCAGCAGCCCGAAAACCGGGACCGAGCAGTACTTC. It translates to CASSPKTGTEQYF. Based on the CDR3 plus reference TRBV28 and TRBJ2-7, the full variable domain is DVKVTQSSRYLVKRTGEKVFLECVQDMDHENMFWYRQDPGLGLRLIYFSYDVKMKEKGDIPEGYSVSREKKERFSLILESASTNQTSMYLCASSPKTGTEQYFGPGTRLTVT.

A note on this clone: Different DNA sequences within this sample yield the same CDR3. The V call is TRBV7-9, the J call TRBJ2-7; D gene ambiguous. V dropped 3 bases and J dropped 5 bases, with 8 bases sitting between them. CDR1 SEHNR and CDR2 FQNEAQ come from the germline V gene (reference sequence). CDR3 length: 12 amino acids. The CDR3 nucleotides are TGTGCCAGCAGCTTCCCTAGGGACGAGCAGTACTTC. It translates to CASSFPRDEQYF.

The J gene is TRBJ2-3, the V gene TRBV9; D possibly uses TRBD1 or TRBD2 (5 bases each). The germline gives CDR1 SGDLS, CDR2 YYNGEE. Trimming pared 3 bases from V and 2 bases from J, leaving 13 bases between. The CDR3 runs 15 residues. CDR3 bases: TGTGCCAGCAGCGAGGGACCTAAACTCACAGATACGCAGTATTTT. Translating gives CASSEGPKLTDTQYF.

This clone has just one count. This chain connects TRBV10-2 to TRBJ2-7; TRBD1 matches at 11 bases. Germline values: CDR1 WSHSY, CDR2 SAAADI. CDR3 size: 13 residues. V gave up 6 bases and J gave up 7 bases; unmatched junction bases: 5. CDR3 region: CASRDRGQFEQYF. CDR3 sequence (DNA): TGCGCCAGCAGGGACAGGGGGCAGTTTGAGCAGTACTTC.

The rearrangement joins TRBV7-8 to TRBJ2-5, with D perhaps TRBD2 (6 bases). This CDR3 is built from 15 residues. Germline CDR1 is SGHVS and CDR2 is FQNEAQ. Trimming stripped 7 bases from V and 4 bases from J, with 19 bases between. The CDR3, as DNA: TGTGCCAGCACCGTAATGGTAACGGGAGTAGAGACCCAGTACTTC. The encoded protein is CASTVMVTGVETQYF.

The chain employs TRBV2 and TRBJ2-5; 10 nucleotides match TRBD2. Germline lookup yields CDR1 SNHLY and CDR2 FYNNEI. The CDR3 is 16 residues long. V lost 6 bases and J lost 2; bases outside the gene matches: 9. Written as DNA, the CDR3 is TGTGCCAGCAGGGTACTAGCGGGAATGTCGCAAGAGACCCAGTACTTC. Protein: CASRVLAGMSQETQYF.

V usage is TRBV30 and J usage is TRBJ1-1; TRBD1 might be the D (5 bases). The V end was cut by 2 bases, the J end by 10 bases, with 20 bases between. The CDR3 is made up of 14 amino acids. Germline V gene data show CDR1 as GTSNPN and CDR2 as SVGIG (reference sequence). As DNA, the CDR3 is TGTGCCTGGAGTACCCGGGGGAGGGAAGGAACAGCTTTCTTT. Protein: CAWSTRGREGTAFF.

The rearrangement links TRBV6-5 to TRBJ2-1, with 8 bases lining up with TRBD2. Germline V gene data show CDR1 as MNHEY and CDR2 as SVGAGI. This CDR3 region has 14 residues. Germline trimming cut 8 bases from V and 5 bases from J; bases unmatched to any gene: 8. The CDR3 here is CASSREASNNEQFF. Here the CDR3 DNA reads TGTGCCAGCTCGCGGGAGGCCTCAAACAATGAGCAGTTCTTC.

The chain joins TRBV10-1 to TRBJ2-1; 8 positions agree with TRBD2. The CDR3 extends over 13 amino acids. The J segment lost 9 bases and the V segment lost 6 bases, leaving 7 bases of the junction unmatched. The V gene's germline CDR1 is WNHNN and CDR2 SYGVQD (reference sequence). DNA for the CDR3: TGCGCCAGCAGCCCCAGCGGGAGTGTTGAGCAGTTCTTC. This encodes CASSPSGSVEQFF.

The rearrangement uses TRBV19 and TRBJ1-5, with 7 bases identical to TRBD1. This CDR3 has 15 residues. J lost 3 bases, V lost 5 bases, and 7 bases had no gene match. Looked up from germline, CDR1 is LNHDA and CDR2 is SQIVND (reference sequence). CDR3 amino acids: CASSPSTGFNQPQHF. CDR3 bases: TGTGCCAGTAGTCCATCGACAGGGTTCAATCAGCCCCAGCATTTT.

The chain has TRBV5-8 and TRBJ2-1; D remains unclear. Trimming took off 2 bases at V and 6 bases at J, with 15 bases between the two ends. The CDR3 loop spans 15 amino acids. Germline CDR1 is SGHTS and CDR2 is YDEGEE. Here the CDR3 DNA reads TGTGCCAGCAGCTTTACGTCGTACGGAACCAATGAGCAGTTCTTC. It is translated as CASSFTSYGTNEQFF.

The gene calls are TRBV14 and TRBJ2-1, with a weak D call TRBD1 (5 bases). V lost 1 base to trimming and J lost 10 bases, with 17 bases between them. Looked up from germline, CDR1 is SGHDN and CDR2 is FVKESK. The CDR3 covers 15 residues. The DNA for the CDR3 is TGTGCCAGCAGCCAAGTAGGGGTAGTGACGGTGGAGCAGTTCTTC. It translates to CASSQVGVVTVEQFF.

This clone showed up just once. The chain uses TRBV7-9 and TRBJ2-2, with a possible D match to TRBD2 (6 bases). Germline CDR1 SEHNR, CDR2 FQNEAQ (reference sequence). There are 14 residues in the CDR3. Trimming stripped 5 bases from V and 6 bases from J, with 13 bases between. CDR3 sequence: CASSRTILAGELFF. In DNA form, the CDR3 reads TGTGCCAGCAGCCGGACTATTTTAGCCGGGGAGCTGTTTTTT.